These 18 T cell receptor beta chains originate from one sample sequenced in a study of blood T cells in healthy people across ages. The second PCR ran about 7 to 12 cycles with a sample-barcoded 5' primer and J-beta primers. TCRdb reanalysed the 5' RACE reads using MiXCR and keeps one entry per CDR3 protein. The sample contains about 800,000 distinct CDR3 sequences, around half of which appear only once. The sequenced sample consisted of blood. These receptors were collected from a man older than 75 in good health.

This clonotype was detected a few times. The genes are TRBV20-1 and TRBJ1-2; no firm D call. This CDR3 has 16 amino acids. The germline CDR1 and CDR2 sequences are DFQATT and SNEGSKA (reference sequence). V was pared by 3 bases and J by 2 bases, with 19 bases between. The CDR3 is CSARAQGSGLNYGYTF. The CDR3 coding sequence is TGCAGTGCTAGGGCGCAAGGGTCGGGGTTAAACTATGGCTACACCTTC.

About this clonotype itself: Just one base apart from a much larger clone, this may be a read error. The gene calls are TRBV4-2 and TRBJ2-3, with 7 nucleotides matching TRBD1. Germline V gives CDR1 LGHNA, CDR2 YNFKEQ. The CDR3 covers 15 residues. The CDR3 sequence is CAGSQAGGRTDTQYF. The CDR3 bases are TGTGCCGGCAGCCAGGCAGGGGGACGCACAGATACGCAGTATTTT.

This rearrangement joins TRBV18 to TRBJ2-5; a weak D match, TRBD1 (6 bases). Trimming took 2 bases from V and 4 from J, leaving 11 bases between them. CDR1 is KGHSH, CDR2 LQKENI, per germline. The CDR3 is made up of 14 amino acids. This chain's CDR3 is CASSPNKQGETQYF. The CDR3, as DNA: TGTGCCAGCTCACCAAATAAACAGGGAGAGACCCAGTACTTC.

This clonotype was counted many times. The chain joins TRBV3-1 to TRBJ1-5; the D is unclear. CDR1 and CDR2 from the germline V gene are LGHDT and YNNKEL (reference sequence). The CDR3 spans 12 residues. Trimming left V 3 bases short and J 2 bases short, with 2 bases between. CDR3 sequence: CASSQGNQPQHF. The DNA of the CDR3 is TGTGCCAGCAGCCAGGGCAATCAGCCCCAGCATTTT.

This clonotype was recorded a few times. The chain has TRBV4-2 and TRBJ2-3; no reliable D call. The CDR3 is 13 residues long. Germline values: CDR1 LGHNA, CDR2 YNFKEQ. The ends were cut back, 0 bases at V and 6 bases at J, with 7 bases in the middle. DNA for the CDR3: TGTGCCAGCAGCCAAGATCCACTGGATACGCAGTATTTT. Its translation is CASSQDPLDTQYF.

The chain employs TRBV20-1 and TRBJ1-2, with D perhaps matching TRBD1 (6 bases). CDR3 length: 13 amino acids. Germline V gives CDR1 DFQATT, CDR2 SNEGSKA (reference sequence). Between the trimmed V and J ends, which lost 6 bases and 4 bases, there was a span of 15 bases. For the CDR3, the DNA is TGCAGTGCAGCCGGGACACCCGTCTATGGCTACACCTTC. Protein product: CSAAGTPVYGYTF.

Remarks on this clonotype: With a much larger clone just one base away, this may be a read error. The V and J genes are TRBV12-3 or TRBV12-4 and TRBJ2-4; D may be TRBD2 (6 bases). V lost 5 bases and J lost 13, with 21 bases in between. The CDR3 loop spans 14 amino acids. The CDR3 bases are TGTGCCAGCAGTGCCTCACGGGAGATAGAGATCCAGTACTTC. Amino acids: CASSASREIEIQYF.

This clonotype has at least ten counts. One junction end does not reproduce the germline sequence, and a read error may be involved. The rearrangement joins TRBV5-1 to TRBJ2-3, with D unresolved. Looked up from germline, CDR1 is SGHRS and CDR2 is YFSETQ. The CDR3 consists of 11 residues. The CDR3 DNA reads TGTGCCAGCAGGTTGACAGATACGCAGTATTTT. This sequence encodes CASRLTDTQYF.

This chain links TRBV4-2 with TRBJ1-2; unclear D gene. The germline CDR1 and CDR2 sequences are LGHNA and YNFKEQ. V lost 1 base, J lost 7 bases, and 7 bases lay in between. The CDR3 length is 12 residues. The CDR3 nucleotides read TGTGCCAGCAGCCAAGTCAACGCTGGCTACACCTTC. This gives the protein CASSQVNAGYTF.

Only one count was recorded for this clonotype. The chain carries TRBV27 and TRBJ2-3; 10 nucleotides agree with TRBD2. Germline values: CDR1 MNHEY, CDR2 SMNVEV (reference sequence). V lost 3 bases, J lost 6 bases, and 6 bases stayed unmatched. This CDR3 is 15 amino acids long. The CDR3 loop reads CASSFQTSGRDTQYF. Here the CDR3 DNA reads TGTGCCAGCAGTTTCCAGACTAGCGGGCGGGATACGCAGTATTTT.

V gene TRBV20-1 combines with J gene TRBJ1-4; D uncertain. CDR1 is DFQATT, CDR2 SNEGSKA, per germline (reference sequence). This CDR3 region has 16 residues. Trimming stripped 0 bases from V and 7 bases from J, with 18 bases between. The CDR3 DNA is TGCAGTGCTAGAGATCGTTTAGCACAGAACCCTGAAAAACTGTTTTTT. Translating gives CSARDRLAQNPEKLFF.

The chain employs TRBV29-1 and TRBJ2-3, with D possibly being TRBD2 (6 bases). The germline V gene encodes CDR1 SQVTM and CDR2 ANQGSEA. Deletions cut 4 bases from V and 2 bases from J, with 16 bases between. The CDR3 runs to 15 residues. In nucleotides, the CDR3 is TGCAGCGTTGGCGACAGTTCGGGAGACACAGATACGCAGTATTTT. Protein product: CSVGDSSGDTDTQYF.

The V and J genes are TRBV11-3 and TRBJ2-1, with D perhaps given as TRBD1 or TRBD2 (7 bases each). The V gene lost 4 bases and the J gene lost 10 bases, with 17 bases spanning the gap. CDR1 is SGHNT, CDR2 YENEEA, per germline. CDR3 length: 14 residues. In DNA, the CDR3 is TGTGCCAGCAGCTCCGGAGACAGGGAGGGCGAGCAGTTCTTC. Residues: CASSSGDREGEQFF.

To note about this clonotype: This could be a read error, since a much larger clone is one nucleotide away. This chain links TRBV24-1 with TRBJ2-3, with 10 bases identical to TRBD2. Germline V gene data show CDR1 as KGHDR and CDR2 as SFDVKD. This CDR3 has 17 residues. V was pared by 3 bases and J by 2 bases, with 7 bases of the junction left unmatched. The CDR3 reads CATSDSGTSALTDTQYF. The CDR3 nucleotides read TGTGCCACCAGTGATAGCGGGACTAGCGCACTCACAGATACGCAGTATTTT.

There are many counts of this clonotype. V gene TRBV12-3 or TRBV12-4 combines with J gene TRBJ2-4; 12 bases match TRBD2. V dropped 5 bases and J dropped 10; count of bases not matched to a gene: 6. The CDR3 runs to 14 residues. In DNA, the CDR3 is TGTGCCAGCAGTCCCGGACTAGCGGGATCTATTCAGTACTTC. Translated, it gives CASSPGLAGSIQYF.

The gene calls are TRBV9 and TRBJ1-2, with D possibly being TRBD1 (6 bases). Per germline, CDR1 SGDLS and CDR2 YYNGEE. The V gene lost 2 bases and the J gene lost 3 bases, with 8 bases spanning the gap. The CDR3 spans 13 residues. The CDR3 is CASSVEGDYGYTF. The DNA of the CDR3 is TGTGCCAGCAGCGTCGAGGGGGACTATGGCTACACCTTC.

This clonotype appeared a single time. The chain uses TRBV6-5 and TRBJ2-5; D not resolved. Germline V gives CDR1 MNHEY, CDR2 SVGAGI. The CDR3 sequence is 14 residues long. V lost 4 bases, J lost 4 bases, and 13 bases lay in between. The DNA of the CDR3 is TGTGCCAGCAGTTCCCACGGGTCCCGAGAGACCCAGTACTTC. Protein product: CASSSHGSRETQYF.

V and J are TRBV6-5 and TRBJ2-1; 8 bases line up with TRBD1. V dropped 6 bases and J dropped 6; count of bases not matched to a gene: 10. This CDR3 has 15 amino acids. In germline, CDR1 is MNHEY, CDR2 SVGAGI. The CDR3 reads CASRLQGAGTNEQFF. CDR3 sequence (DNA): TGTGCCAGCAGACTGCAGGGGGCAGGGACCAATGAGCAGTTCTTC.